The T cell receptor beta chain under discussion was sequenced for a study of cytomegalovirus exposure and HLA in healthy donors (TCRdb year 2017). Broadly, across the study: An earlier analysis of around 600 of the donors reported about 290 Gb of sequence data and about 100 million unique TCR beta sequences from roughly 180 million T cells. All discovery cohort repertoires had been generated on a single sequencing platform. The study combined high-throughput TCR immunosequencing, statistical association of individual TCRs with disease status, and machine learning to predict cytomegalovirus infection status. Among roughly 370 genotyped donors of the cohort, an average of around 240,000 unique TCR beta nucleotide sequences were sequenced per donor, around 20% of them non-productive. A separate validation cohort of 100 to 150 different subjects was used in addition to the approximately 640-subject first cohort. A later analysis re-examined previously published TCR beta repertoires from more than 550 donors and added high-resolution HLA genotyping to investigate patterns of TCR occurrence. An early release that covered fewer than 750 HLA-typed donors contained 300 to 350 gigabases of sequencing data and 80 million or so unique TCR sequences. Of the 300 to 500 genotyped donors, 80% to 90% were placed in the genetic ancestry cluster associated with self-reported Caucasian donors. The number of typed donors differed by locus: roughly 629-640 for A, B, C, DRB1 and DQB1; approximately 530 for DQA1; 600 to 610 for DPA1; and roughly 450 for DPB1. Rather than using new phenotypic data, the later analysis identified candidate immune exposures from TCR beta sequences and from how often those sequences occurred across donors. Both class I and class II loci were covered by HLA typing, at four-digit resolution. Using immunosequencing, the study profiled T cell repertoires from 666 subjects and related those repertoires to cytomegalovirus serostatus. An earlier analysis of around 580 of the donors used high-throughput TCR beta sequencing to judge whether each TCR beta V gene segment behaved as functional or pseudogenic. Donor age, sex, ethnicity and CMV serostatus were compiled alongside the repertoire data. In a later genetic analysis, genome-wide SNP genotypes for about three fifths of the roughly 670 donors were used, and that subset was treated as a discovery cohort. The aim of the study was to test whether cataloging public T cell receptors could identify signatures of past pathogen exposure. Because of strong linkage in the cohort, roughly five DR-DQ haplotypes were treated as single units for association and clustering.

A note on this clone: Its antigen remains unidentified. No base-level quality is on record; no much larger clone is a single base apart.

V has 4 bases trimmed and J has 3 bases trimmed; junction bases matching no gene number 12. The germline V gene provides CDR1 SGHRS and CDR2 YFSETQ. The CDR3 measures 16 amino acids from cysteine to phenylalanine. Only the CDR3 DNA stays, 48 bases, in frame from base 1. The method behind the library was the immunoSEQ multiplex PCR assay. For the multiplex PCR, a mixture combining 60 forward primers for TCR Vbeta segments and 13 reverse primers for TCR Jbeta segments was used. The CDR3 region of rearranged TCR beta genes was amplified from genomic DNA by a multiplex PCR assay. On the Illumina HiSeq System, the amplified TCR beta libraries were sequenced as 87-base-pair reads. The source study handled its data this way. In a later analysis, some 80 million unique TCR beta chains were counted across the roughly 610 repertoires, and roughly 9.9 million of these chains were shared by at least two donors. A nearest-neighbor algorithm error-corrected the raw reads and collapsed the reads into unique sequences, merging closely related sequences to remove PCR and sequencing errors. Alignment of CDR3 sequences to IMGT reference sequences was used to assign V, D and J gene segments. For a sequence to be retained, at least a six-nucleotide match to both a V gene segment and a J gene segment was required. A rearrangement counted as productive if the CDR3 had no stop codons and remained in frame with V and J, and every other rearrangement counted as non-productive. CDR3 was defined by IMGT convention, running from the second conserved V-encoded cysteine to the conserved J-encoded phenylalanine. The earlier analysis of approximately 590 of the donors excluded any sequence lacking an unambiguous match to a single V gene segment. An earlier analysis of around 600 of the donors classified V segments as functional when productive rearrangements were above 56.7% and as segregating when the standard deviation between donors was above 5%. To diagnose cytomegalovirus status from the catalog of TCR beta chain sequences, a statistical classification framework was built. V and J gene assignment, in a later analysis, came from comparing TCR nucleotide sequences with IMGT/GENE-DB human TR gene sequences. A later analysis assigned CDR3 sequences and most-parsimonious VDJ recombination scenarios with the TCRdist pipeline. A later analysis defined each TCR beta chain by its CDR3 amino acid sequence plus V-gene family, and excluded reads lacking a unique V-gene family. In a later analysis, 450 to 600 highly shared, low-generation-probability nucleotide sequences were removed to address suspected cross-contamination and a sequencing artifact. In a later analysis, a clonal expansion index for each public chain was calculated from normalized within-repertoire ranks of inferred template counts. A later analysis computed generation probabilities with a VDJ recombination model fitted to out-of-frame rearrangements, and checked the results against IGoR. Hypergeometric tests were used in a later analysis to score TCR-TCR, TCR-HLA and TCR-CMV co-occurrence, with a repertoire-size bias correction applied to the TCR pairs. To estimate false discovery rates, a later analysis permuted the HLA or CMV assignments 20 times. In a later analysis, co-occurring TCRs were grouped with DBSCAN, and TCRdist sequence similarity was added when clustering was performed within HLA-allele-positive subsets. Repertoires with fewer than 30,000 or more than 120,000 public chains were left out of co-occurrence clustering, as were five repertoires with anomalous nucleotide sharing. TCRdb mirrors the immuneACCESS table, restricted to in-frame sequences. Some clones are absent from its copies; in checked studies, under half trace to an unresolved V gene, and the reason for the others is unknown. V, J and clone size are those of that table, while D and trimming were read from the DNA. The sample table holds 100,000 to 120,000 clones, of which around four fifths were seen once. The top ten clonotypes cover 7.5% to 10% of the sample.

Summary of the overall study and its limitations: Most CMV-associated TCR beta chains appeared to be HLA-restricted in a later analysis, and the HLA associations seemed to be driven largely by CMV exposure. V-gene and J-gene trimming of TCR beta chains was associated with a missense DCLRE1C variant in a later genetic analysis, and the association was replicated in an independent cohort. In vitro tests confirmed that a few of the cytomegalovirus-associated TCR beta chains recognize cytomegalovirus antigens. Specific HLA alleles were associated with 15,000 to 20,000 TCR beta sequences at a false discovery rate of 0.05 in a later analysis. The authors suggested that the approach could potentially be generalized to other disease states and immunological phenotypes. While some public TCRs were present in many individuals, most TCR sequences turned up only very rarely across donors. A further reported finding was that TCR beta sequences accurately predicted the HLA-A and HLA-B alleles for most subjects in the first cohort. Because the 87-base-pair reads could not distinguish some IMGT-functional V segments, including TRBV6-2 and TRBV6-3, those segments were excluded. A cluster of highly shared sequence variants was judged likely to be a technical artifact of the sequencing pipeline. When HLA alleles, especially DR and DQ, strongly co-occurred, attributing TCR associations to individual alleles was difficult. In a later analysis, HLA-associated TCR beta chains showed more clonal expansion and lower generation probabilities than non-associated chains that were equally common. Because counts were too low, 15 to 20 rarely observed V segments, including chromosome 9 orphons, were excluded from the earlier analysis of roughly 580 of the donors. The cohort was sequenced for TCR beta chains only, and without alpha or paired-chain data the features that could be detected were limited. Correlated functional status among segregating V segments might be attributable to linkage disequilibrium, but an unknown experimental factor could not be ruled out. Several of the top co-occurrence clusters appeared to be linked to parvovirus B19, influenza, CMV and Epstein-Barr virus, according to a later analysis. A total of 150 to 200 TCR beta chains were listed by the study as associated with cytomegalovirus. In a later analysis, the rate of TCR association differed among HLA loci, with DRB1 alleles having the most associated TCRs and HLA-C alleles having the fewest. In a later genetic analysis, fewer N-insertions in productive TCRs were reported among donors in an Asian-associated ancestry cluster than the approximately 710-donor mean. Presence/absence analyses assumed roughly uniform sequencing depth across donors, an assumption that may not hold. Immune exposure information for the cohort was limited to CMV serostatus. The classifier was reported to diagnose cytomegalovirus status with high specificity and sensitivity in both the original cohort and the validation cohort. Because HLA typing was missing for some donors at each locus, association tests included only the typed subset. In an earlier analysis of approximately 600 of the donors, most TCR beta V segments were observed in productive rearrangements about 87% or about 30% of the time, broadly matching IMGT annotations.

In total, roughly 670 healthy bone marrow donors made up the cohort. At the time of sampling, all cohort members were nominally healthy, though unrecorded immune exposures were likely present. The donor was CMV seropositive and was included in the group of 250 to 300 seropositive cohort members. A peripheral blood sample was provided by each donor, and peripheral blood mononuclear cells were used for TCR beta sequencing. Genomic DNA extraction from the blood cell samples was performed with the Qiagen DNeasy Blood Extraction Kit. Sequenced: PBMCs. The chain was built from TRBV5-1 and TRBJ2-7; 8 nucleotides in the junction match TRBD1. The receptor comes from a middle-aged woman in good health and CMV-seropositive. The CDR3 has the sequence CASSTGQGRGLYEQYF. The DNA sequence is as follows: TGCGCCAGCAGCACCGGACAGGGTAGGGGCCTCTACGAGCAGTACTTC.